The 20 T cell receptor beta chains below were found in one sample sequenced in a study of human T cells and chemical hapten exposure. As to time point: patch test 1, 2 weeks after DPC sensitization. Noted treatment: therapeutic diphenylcyclopropenone sensitization with weekly scalp DPC. TCRdb used MiXCR to reprocess the RACE reads, holding one entry per CDR3 protein. The sample yields some 400,000 distinct CDR3 sequences, roughly 4.8% seen once. The specimen was whole blood, collected in connection with sensitization to the hapten diphenylcyclopropenone (DPC). The receptors come from a woman between 45 and 60 years old with alopecia areata. Some clones in this sample may be carry-over from other donors' samples.

This clonotype was observed many times. The chain couples TRBV15 to TRBJ2-1, with TRBD1 identical over 10 bases. The CDR3 is 15 amino acids. Germline-derived CDR1 and CDR2 are LNHNV and YYDKDF (reference sequence). V was pared by 6 bases and J by 9 bases, with 11 bases of the junction left unmatched. For the CDR3, the DNA is TGTGCCACCAGTAGTATCCTCAGGGACAGGGGTGAGCAGTTCTTC. Residues: CATSSILRDRGEQFF.

This clonotype was seen repeatedly, ten times or more. The chain has TRBV6-5 and TRBJ2-2; a possible D gene is TRBD2 (6 bases). The V gene's germline CDR1 is MNHEY and CDR2 SVGAGI. There are 15 residues in the CDR3. V was shortened by 2 bases and J by 1 base, with 8 bases between the two germline ends. The CDR3 DNA follows: TGTGCCAGCAGTTACGGGGGGATGAACACCGGGGAGCTGTTTTTT. This gives the protein CASSYGGMNTGELFF.

The sample holds many counts of this clonotype. The chain uses TRBV29-1 and TRBJ2-7; either TRBD1 or TRBD2 may fit D (5 bases each). The germline V gene has CDR1 SQVTM and CDR2 ANQGSEA. The CDR3 extends over 11 amino acids. Trimming stripped 7 bases from V and 7 bases from J, with 14 bases between. For the CDR3, the DNA is TGCAGCGCTGGGGACCCAGGGGAGCAGTACTTC. Protein sequence: CSAGDPGEQYF.

This clonotype showed up many times. This sequence joins TRBV9 and TRBJ2-1; D might be TRBD2 (5 bases). Trimming cost V 3 bases and J 4 bases, with 11 bases left between them. CDR1 is SGDLS and CDR2 is YYNGEE in the germline V gene. CDR3 size: 14 residues. The CDR3 is CASSAGLEYNEQFF. The CDR3 bases are TGTGCCAGCAGCGCCGGACTGGAGTACAATGAGCAGTTCTTC.

This clonotype was detected many times. The gene calls are TRBV10-3 and TRBJ1-1; D may be TRBD1 (5 bases). The CDR3 sequence is 15 residues long. The V gene lost 0 bases and the J gene lost 9 bases, with 17 bases spanning the gap. CDR1 is ENHRY, CDR2 SYGVKD, per germline. The CDR3 DNA follows: TGTGCCATCAGTGAGTCGAGAGGACAATTAGGGAAAGCTTTCTTT. It yields the protein CAISESRGQLGKAFF.

The rearrangement links TRBV10-3 to TRBJ2-5, with D perhaps matching TRBD1 (6 bases). V was pared by 3 bases and J by 1 base, with 9 bases between. Germline CDR1 reads ENHRY; CDR2 reads SYGVKD. The CDR3 has 14 amino acids. The CDR3: CAISDRQAQETQYF. The CDR3 DNA is TGTGCCATCAGTGATCGACAGGCCCAAGAGACCCAGTACTTC.

V and J are TRBV10-3 and TRBJ1-1; D not certain. CDR1 is ENHRY, CDR2 SYGVKD, per germline. The CDR3 runs to 11 residues. The V end lost 6 bases, the J end lost 8 bases, and 10 bases lay between the germline ends. As DNA, the CDR3 is TGTGCCATCAGAGAAGGCGAGGAAGCTTTCTTT. Translated: CAIREGEEAFF.

To note about this clonotype: At one boundary the junction diverges from the germline segment, which might be a read error. V gene TRBV6-5 combines with J gene TRBJ2-1, with D hard to call. Germline CDR1 is MNHEY and CDR2 is SVGAGI. CDR3 length: 11 amino acids. The CDR3 DNA sequence: TGTGCCGGCAGTTCCCCCGTGGGGCAGTTCTTC. Translated: CAGSSPVGQFF.

In its sample, this clonotype was seen a few times. V gene TRBV4-1 combines with J gene TRBJ2-1; 10 bases fit TRBD2. The germline CDR1 and CDR2 sequences are MGHRA and YSYEKL. The J segment lost 7 bases and the V segment lost 4 bases, leaving 13 bases of the junction unmatched. CDR3 length: 17 residues. The CDR3 nucleotides are TGCGCCAGCAGCCCCAGTGCAGCGGGGGGGCCTTGGAATGAGCAGTTCTTC. It encodes CASSPSAAGGPWNEQFF.

This clonotype turned up a few times. The chain couples TRBV14 to TRBJ1-2; TRBD1 aligns across 7 bases. Trimming cost V 6 bases and J 6 bases; bases outside gene matches: 7. Germline values: CDR1 SGHDN, CDR2 FVKESK. This CDR3 has 13 amino acids. CDR3 coding DNA: TGTGCCAGCAGGCGACAGGGAGTTGATGGCTACACCTTC. Protein product: CASRRQGVDGYTF.

In the case of this clonotype: A junction boundary mismatches the germline segment, possibly from a read error. The V call is TRBV5-4, the J call TRBJ1-4, with 9 bases aligning to TRBD1. The CDR3 runs to 14 residues. Germline V gene lookup returns CDR1 SGHNT and CDR2 YYREEE (reference sequence). CDR3 DNA: TGTGCCAGCAGCTCCGGGACAGGGAATGGAAAACTGTTTTTT. Protein: CASSSGTGNGKLFF.

This clonotype was seen repeatedly, ten times or more. The J gene is TRBJ2-5, the V gene TRBV13, with D possibly matching TRBD2 (7 bases). Germline loops: CDR1 PRHDT, CDR2 FYEKMQ (reference sequence). V was clipped by 5 bases and J by 9 bases, with 28 bases between them. The CDR3 is 17 residues long. CDR3 in DNA: TGTGCCAGCAGCCCCCCGCATCCAGGGACAACAGGGAGGGCCCAGTACTTC. It specifies CASSPPHPGTTGRAQYF.

This clonotype appeared many times. The chain uses TRBV28 and TRBJ1-1, with D perhaps TRBD1 (5 bases). The CDR3 spans 16 residues. The V and J ends lost 1 base and 0 bases respectively, with 12 bases between them. Germline CDR1 MDHEN, CDR2 SYDVKM. The CDR3 sequence: CASSLSKEGLNTEAFF. CDR3 bases: TGTGCCAGCAGTTTATCAAAGGAGGGGTTGAACACTGAAGCTTTCTTT.

This clonotype was seen at least ten times. The genes are TRBV20-1 and TRBJ2-1; either TRBD1 or TRBD2 may supply D (5 bases each). The CDR3 spans 14 residues. V was clipped by 4 bases and J by 6 bases, with 16 bases between them. Per germline, CDR1 DFQATT and CDR2 SNEGSKA (reference sequence). CDR3 sequence reads: CSATGTTYSNEQFF. The CDR3 coding sequence is TGCAGTGCTACAGGGACCACTTATTCCAATGAGCAGTTCTTC.

V is TRBV5-1 and J is TRBJ2-5; possible D gene TRBD1, 5 bases. Trimming cost V 3 bases and J 5 bases, with 14 bases left between them. The CDR3 covers 14 residues. Germline V gene sequence: CDR1 SGHRS, CDR2 YFSETQ. CDR3 region: CASSSDTRLETQYF. The DNA for the CDR3 is TGCGCCAGCAGCTCGGACACAAGGCTGGAGACCCAGTACTTC.

This clonotype was seen many times. V and J are TRBV9 and TRBJ1-4; D is unresolved. Germline V CDR1 and CDR2: SGDLS, YYNGEE. Trimming pared 0 bases from V and 8 bases from J, leaving 11 bases between. The CDR3 is made up of 14 amino acids. CDR3 DNA: TGTGCCAGCAGCGTAGATCCTAAGCAAGAAAAACTGTTTTTT. This gives the protein CASSVDPKQEKLFF. The variable domain in full, with the rest retrieved from reference TRBV9 and TRBJ1-4, is DSGVTQTPKHLITATGQRVTLRCSPRSGDLSVYWYQQSLDQGLQFLIQYYNGEERAKGNILERFSAQQFPDLHSELNLSSLELGDSALYFCASSVDPKQEKLFFGSGTQLSVL.

The J gene is TRBJ2-3, the V gene TRBV3-1, with D perhaps TRBD1 or TRBD2 (5 bases each). V lost 2 bases, J lost 7 bases, and 10 bases lay in between. Germline assignment: CDR1 LGHDT and CDR2 YNNKEL (reference sequence). The CDR3 has 13 amino acids. CDR3 in DNA: TGTGCCAGCAGCCAACGGGACCCGAATACGCAGTATTTT. This gives the protein CASSQRDPNTQYF.

In the case of this clonotype: A much larger clone differs from this one at a single base, so this may be a read error. CDR3 sequence (DNA): TGTGCCAGCAGCCCCCTGGACCGTGAATACACCATATATTTT. The encoded protein is CASSPLDREYTIYF. This chain joins TRBV7-9 and TRBJ1-3; no clear D gene. V was pared by 5 bases and J by 8 bases, with 16 bases between. The germline gives CDR1 SEHNR, CDR2 FQNEAQ (reference sequence). The CDR3 is 14 amino acids. Drawing the rest from reference TRBV7-9 and TRBJ1-3, the complete variable domain is DTGVSQNPRHKITKRGQNVTFRCDPISEHNRLYWYRQTLGQGPEFLTYFQNEAQLEKSRLLSDRFSAERPKGSFSTLEIQRTEQGDSAMYLCASSPLDREYTIYFGEGSWLTVV.

This clonotype was counted between two and nine times. This sequence joins TRBV25-1 and TRBJ2-7; 9 bases match TRBD2. CDR1 MGHDK and CDR2 SYGVNS come from the germline V gene. V gave up 1 base and J gave up 6 bases; unmatched junction bases: 7. The CDR3 is 15 amino acids. Here the CDR3 reads CASSESSGRLGEQYF. The CDR3 nucleotides are TGTGCCAGCAGTGAATCGAGCGGGAGGCTCGGCGAGCAGTACTTC.

V gene TRBV6-1 combines with J gene TRBJ1-2; D is undetermined. Germline V gene data show CDR1 as MNHNS and CDR2 as SASEGT. The CDR3 extends over 11 amino acids. Trimming pared 4 bases from V and 5 bases from J, leaving 5 bases between. The CDR3 here is CASSVAYGYTF. The DNA of the CDR3 is TGTGCCAGCAGTGTTGCATATGGCTACACCTTC.